This T cell receptor beta chain derives from a study of OX40 agonist ivuxolimab in advanced cancers. Study-wide findings and caveats: CD4+ and CD8+ T cells in blood underwent clonal expansion by week 6 at 0.1 to 3.0 mg/kg.

V lost 0 bases and J 10 bases, leaving 10 bases between the germline ends. From germline, CDR1 is WNHNN and CDR2 SYGVQD (reference sequence). The CDR3 has 13 residues. Sequencing was performed with immunoSEQ multiplex PCR; in TCRdb, only in-frame clones are kept and a portion is missing. Of around 97,000 clones in the sample, roughly nine tenths were seen once. For this clone: The antigen remains undetermined.

This chain links TRBV10-1 with TRBJ2-1; D is unresolved. The TCR sequence derives from an adult with an advanced solid tumor such as melanoma, head and neck, liver or kidney cancer. The sequencing here drew on CD4+ or CD8+ T cells sorted from blood, taken in a trial of the OX40 agonist ivuxolimab. The CDR3 is CASSESGSPEQFF. The CDR3 nucleotides are TGCGCCAGCAGTGAGTCGGGCTCCCCGGAGCAGTTCTTC.